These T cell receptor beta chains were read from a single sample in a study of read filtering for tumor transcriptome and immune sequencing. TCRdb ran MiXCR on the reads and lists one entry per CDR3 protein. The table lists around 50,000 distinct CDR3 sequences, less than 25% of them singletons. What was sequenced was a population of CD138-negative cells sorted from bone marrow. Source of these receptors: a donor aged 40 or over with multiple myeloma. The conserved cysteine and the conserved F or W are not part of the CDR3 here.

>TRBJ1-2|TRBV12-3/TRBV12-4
ASSPRSGGSEDGYT
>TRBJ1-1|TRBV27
ASSPQGARDTEAF
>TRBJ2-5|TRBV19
ASSISGGLQETQY
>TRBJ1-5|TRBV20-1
SARDFSGDQPQH
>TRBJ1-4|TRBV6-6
ASSETGYEEKLF
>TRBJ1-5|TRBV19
ASSIGGVQPQH
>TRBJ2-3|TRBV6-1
ASSPDRVWGTDTQY
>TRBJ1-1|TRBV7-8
ASSLQAHQNTEAF
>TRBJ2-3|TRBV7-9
ASSPGGNTDTQY
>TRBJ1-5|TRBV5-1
ASSYAPDQPQH
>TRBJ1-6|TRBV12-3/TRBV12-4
ASSTQGYNSPLH
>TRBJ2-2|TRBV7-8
ASSLESSQGAYTGELF
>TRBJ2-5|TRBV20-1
SASKTSQETQY
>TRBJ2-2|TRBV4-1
ASSQRWLAGATGELF
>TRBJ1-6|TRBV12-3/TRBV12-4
ASSLGQGLSPLH
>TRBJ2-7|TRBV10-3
AIGTGGDEQY
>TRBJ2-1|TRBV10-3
AISERLAVDSYNEQF
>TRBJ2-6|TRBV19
ASSMARASGANVLT
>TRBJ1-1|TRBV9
ASSVAGGQAVNTEAF
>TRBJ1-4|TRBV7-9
ASSLGLLLGEKLF
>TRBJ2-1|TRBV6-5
ASSPLGGGYNEQF
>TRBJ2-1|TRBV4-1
ASSQDVSYGSYNEQF
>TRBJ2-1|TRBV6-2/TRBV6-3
ASSTPLAIPYNEQF
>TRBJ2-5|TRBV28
ASRQQGKETQY
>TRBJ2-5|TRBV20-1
SARLAGVQTQY
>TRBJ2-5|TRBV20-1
SVISRGSQETQY
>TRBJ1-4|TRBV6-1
ASSDGGTEKLF
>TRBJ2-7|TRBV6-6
ASRAGGFGEQY
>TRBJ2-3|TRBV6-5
ASSPGRAAGVSTDTQY
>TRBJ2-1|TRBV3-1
ASSHILGDEQF
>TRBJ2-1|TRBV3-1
ASSQGFGPGF
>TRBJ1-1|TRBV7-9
ASSLQGDSTEAF
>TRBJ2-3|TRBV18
ASSPLGLPTDTQY
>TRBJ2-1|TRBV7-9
ASSFPQGASNEQF
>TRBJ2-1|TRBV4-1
ASSPRAGDSYNEQF
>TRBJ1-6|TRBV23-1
ASSQKTGTENSPLH
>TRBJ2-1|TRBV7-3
ASSLTAQSSYNEQF
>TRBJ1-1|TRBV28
ASSLWTGTVAEAF
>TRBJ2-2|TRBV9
ASSVEGLASVLF
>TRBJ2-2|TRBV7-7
ASSLAIGGELF
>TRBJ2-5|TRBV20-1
SAPLAGSETQY
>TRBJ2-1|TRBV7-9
ASSGLQGEREKNEQF
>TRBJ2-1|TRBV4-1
ASSQGTSGYNEQF
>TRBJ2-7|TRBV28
AIAGETYEQY
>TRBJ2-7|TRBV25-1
ASSEFREGTYEQY
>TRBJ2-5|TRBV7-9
ASSRELGQGGKETQY
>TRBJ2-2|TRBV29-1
SVEFRGPGELF
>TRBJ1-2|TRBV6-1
ASSYGRETRHYGYT
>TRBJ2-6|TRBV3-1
ASSQDRAGANVLT
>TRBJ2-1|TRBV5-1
ASSPGLAAPGEQF
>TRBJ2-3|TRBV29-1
SVDRQATDTQY
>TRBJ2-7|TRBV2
ASRGGGGGEQY
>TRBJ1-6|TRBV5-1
ASSRAGIAYNSPLH
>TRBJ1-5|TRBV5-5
ASSLATVGNQPQH